The next 9 T cell receptor beta chains were all read from a single sample in a study of coeliac disease (dated 2022 in TCRdb). Beyond this particular receptor, the publication reports: Lower clonality than in controls was observed in the TRB and TRG repertoires of active coeliac intraepithelial and lamina propria samples, suggesting that diverse T cells were recruited.

No antigen has been identified for these receptors. Library generation was performed with the immunoSEQ multiplex PCR assay. What TCRdb holds here is the immuneACCESS table cut down to in-frame rearrangements. Part of the clones is not present; checked against another copy, under half of the missing clones reflect an unresolved V gene, and the others are unexplained. Counted in this sample were a few thousand clones; roughly two thirds of them appeared once. The ten largest make up 9.4% of the sample. Sequenced material: intraepithelial lymphocytes from the gut. The cell subset or site label corresponds to: intraepithelial cell (IEC) fraction of small intestinal biopsy. The receptors originated from a man between 65 and 85 years old with active celiac disease.

This clone appeared once. The chain is built from TRBV5-1 and TRBJ1-4, with 8 nucleotides matching TRBD1. V was pared by 4 bases and J by 8 bases, with 4 bases of the junction left unmatched. The CDR3 is 13 residues long. The germline gives CDR1 SGHRS, CDR2 YFSETQ. The CDR3 sequence is CASSQGAGEKLFF. The CDR3 DNA reads TGCGCCAGCAGCCAGGGGGCTGGGGAAAAACTGTTTTTT.

The CDR3 DNA sequence: TGTGCCAGCAGGGTTAGCGGGGGGACCACAGATACGCAGTATTTT. Its translation is CASRVSGGTTDTQYF. The genes are TRBV6-6 and TRBJ2-3; 10 bases fit TRBD2. CDR1 is MNHNY, CDR2 SVGAGI, per germline (reference sequence). The CDR3 is made up of 15 amino acids. V lost 6 bases and J lost 2; bases outside the gene matches: 5.

The V and J genes are TRBV10-3 and TRBJ2-1; 7 bases match TRBD2. The J segment lost 8 bases and the V segment lost 6 bases, leaving 25 bases of the junction unmatched. The germline gives CDR1 ENHRY, CDR2 SYGVKD. This CDR3 has 19 residues. CDR3 residues: CAIRPRRRATGRGGYEQFF. CDR3 DNA: TGTGCCATCAGACCCCGACGGCGGGCTACTGGGAGGGGAGGCTATGAGCAGTTCTTC.

The chain joins TRBV19 to TRBJ2-7, with 9 bases fitting TRBD1. The CDR3 consists of 13 residues. The germline gives CDR1 LNHDA, CDR2 SQIVND (reference sequence). V was clipped by 8 bases and J by 5 bases; unmatched bases: 7. The CDR3 DNA follows: TGTGCCAGTTCAGGGACAGGGACTCACGAGCAGTACTTC. Its protein is CASSGTGTHEQYF. Full variable domain (missing parts from reference TRBV19 and TRBJ2-7): DGGITQSPKYLFRKEGQNVTLSCEQNLNHDAMYWYRQDPGQGLRLIYYSQIVNDFQKGDIAEGYSVSREKKESFPLTVTSAQKNPTAFYLCASSGTGTHEQYFGPGTRLTVT.

The rearrangement links TRBV2 to TRBJ1-5; D is uncertain. Germline lookup yields CDR1 SNHLY and CDR2 FYNNEI. Trimming took off 6 bases at V and 0 bases at J, with 6 bases between the two ends. This CDR3 is 13 amino acids long. CDR3 region: CASRADSNQPQHF. The CDR3 nucleotides are TGTGCCAGCAGGGCAGATAGCAATCAGCCCCAGCATTTT.

The sample holds a few counts of this clone. J is TRBJ2-7 and V is TRBV6-1; the match to TRBD1 covers 7 bases. CDR1 is MNHNS, CDR2 SASEGT, per germline. The CDR3 has 14 residues. V gave up 7 bases and J gave up 3 bases; unmatched junction bases: 9. The DNA for the CDR3 is TGTGCCAGCACCCAAACAGGGGTCTACTACGAGCAGTACTTC. It yields the protein CASTQTGVYYEQYF.

The sample holds a few counts of this clone. The V and J genes are TRBV6-5 and TRBJ1-2; a possible D gene is TRBD1 (6 bases). The germline gives CDR1 MNHEY, CDR2 SVGAGI. Between the trimmed V and J ends, which lost 7 bases and 6 bases, there was a span of 12 bases. The CDR3 contains 12 residues. Here the CDR3 DNA reads TGTGCCAGCACAACAGGGTCGCATGGCTACACCTTC. Its protein product is CASTTGSHGYTF.

J is TRBJ2-7 and V is TRBV18, with TRBD1 identical over 7 bases. Losses at the gene ends were 3 bases for V and 1 base for J; bases not matched to a gene: 3. The CDR3 sequence is 14 residues long. Germline CDR1 reads KGHSH; CDR2 reads LQKENI. CDR3 bases: TGTGCCAGCTCACCCGGGACAGCATCCTACGAGCAGTACTTC. It translates to CASSPGTASYEQYF.

In regard to this clone: A read error may produce the germline difference seen at one junction end. V and J are TRBV7-7 and TRBJ2-7, with D perhaps matching TRBD1 (8 bases). Germline CDR1 SSHAT, CDR2 FNYEAQ (reference sequence). The CDR3 is 14 amino acids. CDR3: CASSGLGQGYEQYF. As DNA, the CDR3 is TGTGCTAGCAGCGGACTAGGACAGGGCTACGAGCAGTACTTC.